Presented here are 24 T cell receptor beta chains from one specimen sequenced in a study of T cells in localized non-small cell lung cancer. Sequenced by immunoSEQ multiplex PCR; TCRdb stores in-frame clones only, minus some. The repertoire holds approximately 100,000 clones, with approximately 91% as singletons. Sequences were derived from PBMCs, sampled before any cancer treatment. Receptor source: a woman aged 40 to 75 with stage II squamous cell lung carcinoma.

This chain joins TRBV4-1 and TRBJ1-2; TRBD1 agrees at 9 bases. Germline trimming cut 0 bases from V and 8 bases from J; bases unmatched to any gene: 13. The CDR3 has 17 amino acids. In germline, CDR1 is MGHRA, CDR2 YSYEKL. As DNA, the CDR3 is TGCGCCAGCAGCCAAGACCGTTGGACAGGGGCGTTTTTGGGCTACACCTTC. It yields the protein CASSQDRWTGAFLGYTF.

The rearrangement uses TRBV6-1 and TRBJ1-1; D gene unclear. The germline V gene encodes CDR1 MNHNS and CDR2 SASEGT. V lost 2 bases, J lost 0 bases, and 7 bases lay in between. The CDR3 is made up of 14 amino acids. The CDR3 DNA is TGTGCCAGCAGTGAAATTTGGGTGAACACTGAAGCTTTCTTT. As protein: CASSEIWVNTEAFF.

This clone came up once. The genes are TRBV6-5 and TRBJ2-1; 7 bases map to TRBD2. In germline, CDR1 is MNHEY, CDR2 SVGAGI. The CDR3 consists of 11 residues. V was pared by 11 bases and J by 9 bases, with 7 bases of the junction left unmatched. The CDR3, as DNA: TGTGCCGGGGGGGAAGGGAGTGAGCAGTTCTTC. Its translation is CAGGEGSEQFF.

The chain carries TRBV6-6 and TRBJ1-6; a weak D match, TRBD1 (5 bases). The CDR3 runs 13 residues. With 3 bases removed from V and 10 bases from J, the gap between germline ends came to 10 bases. Germline V gene lookup returns CDR1 MNHNY and CDR2 SVGAGI (reference sequence). In DNA form, the CDR3 reads TGTGCCAGCAGTTATCGAGGGGAATCACCCCTCCACTTT. It yields the protein CASSYRGESPLHF.

This clone was picked up one time. This chain uses TRBV28 with TRBJ2-3, with TRBD2 matching over 8 bases. CDR3 length: 16 residues. The V and J ends lost 5 bases and 7 bases, in that order; junction bases with no gene match: 14. Germline loops: CDR1 MDHEN, CDR2 SYDVKM. The CDR3 protein is CASSNPSSGRRNTQYF. The CDR3, as DNA: TGTGCCAGCAGTAACCCCTCTAGCGGGCGCCGGAATACGCAGTATTTT. The full variable domain, completed using reference TRBV28 and TRBJ2-3, is DVKVTQSSRYLVKRTGEKVFLECVQDMDHENMFWYRQDPGLGLRLIYFSYDVKMKEKGDIPEGYSVSREKKERFSLILESASTNQTSMYLCASSNPSSGRRNTQYFGPGTRLTVL.

V and J are TRBV13 and TRBJ2-1; 8 bases are shared with TRBD2. Trimming at V came to 0 bases and at J to 1 base, leaving 14 bases not matched to a gene. In germline, CDR1 is PRHDT, CDR2 FYEKMQ (reference sequence). The length of the CDR3 is 20 residues. The CDR3 sequence is CASSLGREGSGVFSYNEQFF. CDR3 DNA sequence: TGTGCCAGCAGCTTAGGCCGGGAGGGGAGCGGGGTATTTTCCTACAATGAGCAGTTCTTC.

The V and J genes are TRBV6-1 and TRBJ1-3; D is unclear. The CDR3 loop spans 12 amino acids. V dropped 2 bases and J dropped 4 bases, with 3 bases sitting between them. From germline, CDR1 is MNHNS and CDR2 SASEGT. CDR3 coding DNA: TGTGCCAGCAGTGAACGGGGAAACACCATATATTTT. This encodes CASSERGNTIYF.

The V call is TRBV5-1, the J call TRBJ2-2; D is perhaps TRBD1 or TRBD2 (6 bases each). Deletions cut 0 bases from V and 6 bases from J, with 24 bases between. The germline CDR1 and CDR2 sequences are SGHRS and YFSETQ. This CDR3 is 19 amino acids long. The CDR3 DNA sequence: TGCGCCAGCAGCTTGGCCGCCTCCCTAGCTGGGGGGCGATCCGGGGAGCTGTTTTTT. Protein sequence: CASSLAASLAGGRSGELFF.

V gene TRBV5-6 combines with J gene TRBJ2-6; D perhaps matches TRBD1 (6 bases). The germline V gene has CDR1 SGHDT and CDR2 YYEEEE. The CDR3 is 16 amino acids. V lost 2 bases and J lost 4, with 13 bases in between. The CDR3 DNA reads as TGTGCCAGCAGCTTAGGACAGAGAACCGGGGCCAACGTCCTGACTTTC. It yields the protein CASSLGQRTGANVLTF. The full variable domain, rest sourced from reference TRBV5-6 and TRBJ2-6, is DAGVTQSPTHLIKTRGQQVTLRCSPKSGHDTVSWYQQALGQGPQFIFQYYEEEERQRGNFPDRFSGHQFPNYSSELNVNALLLGDSALYLCASSLGQRTGANVLTFGAGSRLTVL.

The CDR3 sequence: CASRERDTQYF. The CDR3 DNA sequence: TGTGCCAGCCGCGAAAGGGATACGCAGTATTTT. V and J are TRBV2 and TRBJ2-3, with D hard to call. This CDR3 has 11 amino acids. The germline gives CDR1 SNHLY, CDR2 FYNNEI. Trimming removed 8 bases from V and 6 bases from J, with 9 bases in between.

This clone was detected only once. This chain joins TRBV14 and TRBJ2-7, with D hard to call. Per germline, CDR1 SGHDN and CDR2 FVKESK. V lost 4 bases, J lost 2 bases, and 9 bases lay in between. The CDR3 length is 13 residues. The CDR3 coding sequence is TGTGCCAGCAGCCCGACTGCTCCCTACGAGCAGTACTTC. Protein: CASSPTAPYEQYF.

V is TRBV6-1 and J is TRBJ1-1, with 7 bases that match TRBD1. The V gene end was trimmed by 6 bases and the J gene end by 2 bases; junction bases not matched to a gene: 6. Germline V CDR1 and CDR2: MNHNS, SASEGT. This CDR3 has 14 residues. CDR3 bases: TGTGCCAGCAGGGTCGGGACAGCCAACACTGAAGCTTTCTTT. Translating gives CASRVGTANTEAFF.

The chain has TRBV7-9 and TRBJ1-1, with D uncertain. The CDR3 loop spans 13 amino acids. Germline V gives CDR1 SEHNR, CDR2 FQNEAQ (reference sequence). V lost 0 bases, J lost 7 bases, and 9 bases lay in between. The CDR3 DNA follows: TGTGCCAGCAGCTTAGCTGACTTTTATGAAGCTTTCTTT. This encodes CASSLADFYEAFF.

This chain joins TRBV7-9 and TRBJ1-2; the D is unclear. CDR3 length: 12 residues. Trimming removed 5 bases from V and 2 bases from J, with 6 bases in between. In germline, CDR1 is SEHNR, CDR2 FQNEAQ (reference sequence). The chain's CDR3 is CASSAGNYGYTF. In nucleotides, the CDR3 is TGTGCCAGCAGCGCCGGGAACTATGGCTACACCTTC.

The chain carries TRBV18 and TRBJ1-5; possible D gene TRBD1, 5 bases. Germline assignment: CDR1 KGHSH and CDR2 LQKENI. The V end lost 1 base, the J end lost 1 base, and 11 bases lay between the germline ends. The CDR3 contains 16 residues. CDR3 nucleotide sequence: TGTGCCAGCTCACCACTACCCGACAGAAGCAATCAGCCCCAGCATTTT. It specifies CASSPLPDRSNQPQHF. The full variable domain, with the rest looked up from reference TRBV18 and TRBJ1-5, is NAGVMQNPRHLVRRRGQEARLRCSPMKGHSHVYWYRQLPEEGLKFMVYLQKENIIDESGMPKERFSAEFPKEGPSILRIQQVVRGDSAAYFCASSPLPDRSNQPQHFGDGTRLSIL.

This rearrangement joins TRBV11-3 to TRBJ1-2, with D perhaps matching TRBD1 (6 bases). V was shortened by 3 bases and J by 8 bases, with 13 bases between the two germline ends. The CDR3 is 13 residues long. Germline lookup yields CDR1 SGHNT and CDR2 YENEEA. The CDR3 region is CASSFRTASGYTF. The CDR3 nucleotides are TGTGCCAGCAGCTTTCGGACAGCCTCAGGCTACACCTTC.

This clone was observed a handful of times. The gene calls are TRBV4-1 and TRBJ1-2, with 7 positions matching TRBD1. The germline V gene encodes CDR1 MGHRA and CDR2 YSYEKL. Losses at the gene ends were 3 bases for V and 2 bases for J; bases not matched to a gene: 3. There are 14 residues in the CDR3. The CDR3 sequence: CASSQTGPNYGYTF. In nucleotides, the CDR3 is TGCGCCAGCAGCCAGACAGGGCCGAACTATGGCTACACCTTC.

The chain combines TRBV6-4 with TRBJ2-1; 10 bases line up with TRBD2. The CDR3 totals 15 residues. Unmatched junction bases numbered 3, after V lost 0 bases and J lost 7 bases. Germline CDR1 MRHNA, CDR2 SNTAGT. The DNA for the CDR3 is TGTGCCAGCAGTGACTCGGGACTAGCGACTAATGAGCAGTTCTTC. This encodes CASSDSGLATNEQFF.

The chain combines TRBV19 with TRBJ1-5; perhaps TRBD1 as D (5 bases). Germline CDR1 is LNHDA and CDR2 is SQIVND (reference sequence). Trimming left V 6 bases short and J 4 bases short, with 31 bases between. This CDR3 is built from 20 residues. CDR3 sequence reads: CASSHRGATVGTLGNQPQHF. In DNA, the CDR3 is TGTGCCAGTAGCCACCGAGGGGCGACAGTCGGAACCTTAGGAAATCAGCCCCAGCATTTT.

The V gene is TRBV27, the J gene TRBJ2-6; D is possibly TRBD1 (6 bases). The V and J ends lost 7 bases and 1 base respectively, with 11 bases between them. CDR1 is MNHEY and CDR2 is SMNVEV in the germline V gene (reference sequence). This CDR3 contains 15 residues. The CDR3 protein is CASKQGFSGANVLTF. CDR3 sequence (DNA): TGTGCCAGCAAGCAGGGGTTTTCTGGGGCCAACGTCCTGACTTTC.

The chain links TRBV2 to TRBJ2-5, with a possible D match to TRBD1 (7 bases). V was trimmed by 4 bases and J by 4 bases, leaving 31 bases between them. The germline V gene has CDR1 SNHLY and CDR2 FYNNEI. This CDR3 contains 20 residues. This CDR3 is CASSVRTPRRDSAWGETQYF. In DNA, the CDR3 is TGTGCCAGCAGTGTTCGTACCCCTAGGAGGGACAGCGCCTGGGGAGAGACCCAGTACTTC.

V is TRBV5-1 and J is TRBJ2-1; no clear D gene. The germline V and J ends were trimmed by 1 base and 2 bases, with 13 bases remaining between them. The CDR3 has 16 amino acids. Germline CDR1 is SGHRS and CDR2 is YFSETQ. This CDR3 reads CASSLSPGPTYNEQFF. CDR3 DNA: TGCGCCAGCAGCTTGAGTCCCGGACCGACCTACAATGAGCAGTTCTTC.

The genes are TRBV6-5 and TRBJ2-3; a possible D gene is TRBD2 (6 bases). V shed 0 bases and J shed 0 bases, with 7 bases lying between them. Germline CDR1 and CDR2: MNHEY and SVGAGI. CDR3 length equals 15 residues. This CDR3 reads CASSYSSGSTDTQYF. CDR3 DNA: TGTGCCAGCAGTTACTCGAGCGGGAGCACAGATACGCAGTATTTT.

The chain joins TRBV29-1 to TRBJ1-1; no clear D gene. The ends were cut back, 3 bases at V and 2 bases at J, with 10 bases in the middle. This CDR3 contains 13 residues. The germline V gene encodes CDR1 SQVTM and CDR2 ANQGSEA. CDR3 nucleotide sequence: TGCAGCGTTGATCTGGAGGTCAACACTGAAGCTTTCTTT. Translating gives CSVDLEVNTEAFF.